Below, 32 T cell receptor beta chains from the same sample are listed, as sequenced in a study of T-cell reconstitution after alpha-beta-depleted transplantation in children. Unique molecular identifiers featured in how the TCRbeta library was prepared. TCRdb re-analysed the PCR reads in MiXCR, keeping a single row per CDR3 protein. Altogether a few hundred thousand distinct CDR3 sequences are present, under 13% being singletons, with the ten largest covering 4.5% to 7%. The sample here was PBMCs from the stem cell graft donor, taken from the stem cell graft. The receptors were gathered from a human donor who donated a stem cell graft to a child with acute myeloid leukemia.

This clonotype appeared a few times. The V call is TRBV15, the J call TRBJ2-1, with TRBD2 identical over 9 bases. The J segment lost 1 base and the V segment lost 4 bases, leaving 5 bases of the junction unmatched. Germline CDR1 reads LNHNV; CDR2 reads YYDKDF (reference sequence). CDR3 length: 16 amino acids. The CDR3 coding sequence is TGTGCCACCAGCACCGGGACTAGCAGATCCTACAATGAGCAGTTCTTC. It translates to CATSTGTSRSYNEQFF.

This clonotype was seen repeatedly, ten times or more. The V call is TRBV7-9, the J call TRBJ1-2; unclear D gene. Germline V lookup: CDR1 SEHNR, CDR2 FQNEAQ (reference sequence). CDR3 length equals 10 residues. V was clipped by 5 bases and J by 6 bases, with 4 bases between them. The DNA of the CDR3 is TGTGCCAGCAGCCCTGATGGCTACACCTTC. Protein product: CASSPDGYTF.

This clonotype was counted many times. The chain carries TRBV25-1 and TRBJ2-2, with TRBD1 as a possible D gene (5 bases). Trimming removed 4 bases from V and 0 bases from J, with 12 bases in between. The CDR3 consists of 16 residues. Germline CDR1 and CDR2: MGHDK and SYGVNS. Written as DNA, the CDR3 is TGTGCCAGCAGTGGCTACAGGTTAACGAACACCGGGGAGCTGTTTTTT. As protein: CASSGYRLTNTGELFF. The variable domain in full, completed from reference TRBV25-1 and TRBJ2-2, reads EADIYQTPRYLVIGTGKKITLECSQTMGHDKMYWYQQDPGMELHLIHYSYGVNSTEKGDLSSESTVSRIRTEHFPLTLESARPSHTSQYLCASSGYRLTNTGELFFGEGSRLTVL.

Only a few counts were recorded for this clonotype. The chain combines TRBV12-2 with TRBJ2-1; the DNA was not used to check the table's D call, TRBD1. TRBV12-2 is a pseudogene locus. The CDR3 length is 19 residues. CDR3 sequence: CASRPAGATWRNPYNEQFF. CDR3 in DNA: TGTGCAAGTCGCCCTGCGGGGGCTACGTGGCGGAACCCCTACAATGAGCAGTTCTTC.

The CDR3 here is CASSQGGLNSPLHF. CDR3 DNA: TGTGCCAGCAGCCAAGGGGGCCTTAATTCACCCCTCCACTTT. The chain has TRBV5-8 and TRBJ1-6, with 7 bases aligning to TRBD1. Per the germline V gene, CDR1 is SGHTS and CDR2 is YDEGEE. CDR3 length: 14 amino acids. V shed 4 bases, J shed 6 bases, and the junction held 4 bases outside the gene matches. Combining the CDR3 with reference TRBV5-8 and TRBJ1-6 gives the whole variable domain EAGVTQSPTHLIKTRGQQATLRCSPISGHTSVYWYQQALGLGLQFLLWYDEGEERNRGNFPPRFSGRQFPNYSSELNVNALELEDSALYLCASSQGGLNSPLHFGNGTRLTVT.

This clonotype was seen more than once but under ten times. The CDR3 spells CATSRDGLRETQYF. DNA of the CDR3: TGTGCCACCAGCAGAGATGGACTACGGGAGACCCAGTACTTC. The chain couples TRBV15 to TRBJ2-5; D perhaps matches TRBD2 (6 bases). The CDR3 is 14 residues long. V lost 0 bases to trimming and J lost 5 bases, with 10 bases between them. Germline V gene sequence: CDR1 LNHNV, CDR2 YYDKDF (reference sequence).

This clonotype was seen only a few times. This chain joins TRBV29-1 and TRBJ2-7, with 11 bases lining up with TRBD2. The germline CDR1 and CDR2 sequences are SQVTM and ANQGSEA. This CDR3 spans 15 amino acids. V shed 3 bases, J shed 5 bases, and the junction held 9 bases outside the gene matches. This CDR3 reads CSVEFLLAGAHEQYF. As DNA, the CDR3 is TGCAGCGTTGAGTTCTTACTAGCGGGAGCCCACGAGCAGTACTTC.

This clonotype was detected once. The chain is built from TRBV18 and TRBJ1-2; the D is unclear. The CDR3 sequence is 15 residues long. Germline CDR1 is KGHSH and CDR2 is LQKENI. Trimming took off 0 bases at V and 4 bases at J, with 12 bases between the two ends. CDR3 protein: CASSPPDRSPYGYTF. CDR3 coding DNA: TGTGCCAGCTCACCACCGGACCGCTCCCCCTATGGCTACACCTTC. Drawing the rest from reference TRBV18 and TRBJ1-2, the complete variable domain is NAGVMQNPRHLVRRRGQEARLRCSPMKGHSHVYWYRQLPEEGLKFMVYLQKENIIDESGMPKERFSAEFPKEGPSILRIQQVVRGDSAAYFCASSPPDRSPYGYTFGSGTRLTVV.

The chain uses TRBV5-5 and TRBJ2-2; tentative D call: TRBD2 (6 bases). Trimming shortened V by 0 bases and J by 3 bases, and 9 bases separated the two germline ends. Germline lookup yields CDR1 SGHKS and CDR2 YYEKEE (reference sequence). CDR3 length: 15 residues. CDR3 coding DNA: TGTGCCAGCAGCTTGGAACTAGCAGACACCGGGGAGCTGTTTTTT. Encoded protein: CASSLELADTGELFF.

The sample holds many counts of this clonotype. This chain joins TRBV20-1 and TRBJ2-4; D is uncertain. The ends were cut back, 0 bases at V and 7 bases at J, with 7 bases in the middle. There are 12 residues in the CDR3. Germline assignment: CDR1 DFQATT and CDR2 SNEGSKA (reference sequence). CDR3 sequence reads: CSAREQPNIQYF. CDR3 nucleotides: TGCAGTGCTAGAGAACAGCCCAACATTCAGTACTTC.

A few counts support this clonotype. The V gene is TRBV9, the J gene TRBJ1-2; the D gene is possibly TRBD1 (6 bases). The germline CDR1 and CDR2 sequences are SGDLS and YYNGEE. V lost 1 base and J 6 bases, leaving 13 bases between the germline ends. The CDR3 is made up of 14 amino acids. CDR3: CASSVTTGSNGYTF. CDR3 bases: TGTGCCAGCAGCGTAACAACAGGGTCCAATGGCTACACCTTC.

This clonotype has more than one count but fewer than ten. The V gene is TRBV7-2, the J gene TRBJ1-2, with D uncertain. The germline V and J ends were trimmed by 2 bases and 6 bases, with 7 bases remaining between them. The CDR3 runs to 12 residues. The germline V gene has CDR1 SGHTA and CDR2 FQGNSA. The DNA of the CDR3 is TGTGCCAGCAGCTTATTTGGGAATGGCTACACCTTC. It encodes CASSLFGNGYTF.

This clonotype was counted many times. The rearrangement links TRBV25-1 to TRBJ1-5, with TRBD1 as a possible D gene (6 bases). Germline V gene data show CDR1 as MGHDK and CDR2 as SYGVNS. The CDR3 is 15 residues long. Trimming removed 1 base from V and 3 bases from J, with 10 bases in between. CDR3 loop: CASSESGEINQPQHF. The CDR3 region has the DNA TGTGCCAGCAGTGAATCAGGGGAGATCAATCAGCCCCAGCATTTT.

This clonotype was observed at least ten times. The V call is TRBV7-2, the J call TRBJ2-2; no clear D gene. The CDR3 covers 15 residues. In germline, CDR1 is SGHTA, CDR2 FQGNSA. The V and J ends lost 2 bases and 4 bases respectively, with 11 bases between them. CDR3 sequence (DNA): TGTGCCAGCAGCTTATATCGTGTGAGCACCGGGGAGCTGTTTTTT. Amino acid sequence: CASSLYRVSTGELFF.

The CDR3 nucleotides read TGTGCCAGCAGCCAAGGGACAGGACTTACTGGGGCCAACGTCCTGACTTTC. Translation gives CASSQGTGLTGANVLTF. The chain couples TRBV6-2 or TRBV6-3 to TRBJ2-6; TRBD1 aligns across 8 bases. CDR3 length equals 17 residues. V lost 6 bases to trimming and J lost 2 bases; unmatched junction nucleotides: 9. In germline, CDR1 is MNHEY, CDR2 SVGEGT.

This clonotype was counted between two and nine times. The chain carries TRBV7-8 and TRBJ2-1; TRBD2 matches 11 bases. CDR1 is SGHVS and CDR2 is FQNEAQ in the germline V gene. CDR3 length: 14 amino acids. V dropped 6 bases and J dropped 7; count of bases not matched to a gene: 5. The CDR3 coding sequence is TGTGCCAGCAGACTACTAGCGGGAGTGAATGAGCAGTTCTTC. Its protein is CASRLLAGVNEQFF.

V gene TRBV20-1 combines with J gene TRBJ2-3; TRBD2 agrees at 15 bases. V lost 5 bases, J lost 5 bases, and 5 bases stayed unmatched. Germline V gene lookup returns CDR1 DFQATT and CDR2 SNEGSKA (reference sequence). CDR3 length: 15 residues. The CDR3 protein is CSAYRTSGGVDTQYF. CDR3 nucleotide sequence: TGCAGTGCTTACCGGACTAGCGGGGGGGTAGATACGCAGTATTTT.

This clonotype was recorded at least ten times. The chain is built from TRBV20-1 and TRBJ1-6; 7 bases align to TRBD1. Germline values: CDR1 DFQATT, CDR2 SNEGSKA (reference sequence). The V and J ends lost 5 bases and 7 bases, in that order; junction bases with no gene match: 5. CDR3 length: 13 amino acids. The chain's CDR3 is CSAGGGGNSPLHF. For the CDR3, the DNA is TGCAGTGCTGGAGGGGGCGGAAATTCACCCCTCCACTTT.

This clonotype was recorded a few times. V usage is TRBV29-1 and J usage is TRBJ2-4; D uncertain. This CDR3 region has 13 residues. V gave up 6 bases and J gave up 0 bases, with 9 bases separating them. Germline loops: CDR1 SQVTM, CDR2 ANQGSEA. This chain's CDR3 is CSVSTQAKNIQYF. The CDR3 region has the DNA TGCAGCGTCTCTACCCAAGCCAAAAACATTCAGTACTTC. Complete variable domain (other parts from reference TRBV29-1 and TRBJ2-4): SAVISQKPSRDICQRGTSLTIQCQVDSQVTMMFWYRQQPGQSLTLIATANQGSEATYESGFVIDKFPISRPNLTFSTLTVSNMSPEDSSIYLCSVSTQAKNIQYFGAGTRLSVL.

This sequence joins TRBV12-3 or TRBV12-4 and TRBJ1-5; 8 bases are a match to TRBD1. The ends lost 6 bases at V and 7 bases at J; junction bases unmatched: 8. This CDR3 is built from 14 residues. The CDR3 DNA reads as TGTGCCAGCAGCGCCGAAGGACAGGGCCAGCCCCAGCATTTT. Translating gives CASSAEGQGQPQHF.

In its sample, this clonotype was seen many times. The chain carries TRBV6-6 and TRBJ2-1; the D is unclear. CDR1 is MNHNY and CDR2 is SVGAGI in the germline V gene (reference sequence). V was clipped by 6 bases and J by 5 bases, with 5 bases between them. The CDR3 covers 11 residues. This CDR3 reads CASRTDNEQFF. Here the CDR3 DNA reads TGTGCCAGCAGGACCGACAATGAGCAGTTCTTC.

The table lists this clonotype with a few counts. The chain joins TRBV2 to TRBJ2-2; 7 nucleotides agree with TRBD1. J gave up 4 bases and V 10 bases, and 9 bases lay outside the gene matches. From germline, CDR1 is SNHLY and CDR2 FYNNEI. The CDR3 extends over 14 amino acids. As DNA, the CDR3 is TGTGCCACCGCCCCACAGGGGTTCACCGGGGAGCTGTTTTTT. Its protein is CATAPQGFTGELFF. Based on the CDR3 plus reference TRBV2 and TRBJ2-2, the full variable domain is EPEVTQTPSHQVTQMGQEVILRCVPISNHLYFYWYRQILGQKVEFLVSFYNNEISEKSEIFDDQFSVERPDGSNFTLKIRSTKLEDSAMYFCATAPQGFTGELFFGEGSRLTVL.

This clonotype was seen a few times. The chain has TRBV15 and TRBJ1-6, with TRBD1 matching over 7 bases. The CDR3 is made up of 13 amino acids. CDR1 is LNHNV and CDR2 is YYDKDF in the germline V gene (reference sequence). Trimming took 3 bases from V and 11 from J; bases not matched to a gene: 4. This CDR3 is CATSSNDRAPLHF. CDR3 coding DNA: TGTGCCACCAGCAGTAATGACAGGGCACCCCTCCACTTT.

This clonotype has only a few counts. The rearrangement joins TRBV18 to TRBJ1-2, with TRBD1 matching over 9 bases. This CDR3 contains 15 residues. Germline CDR1 and CDR2: KGHSH and LQKENI. V shed 3 bases and J 3 bases; nucleotides not matched to a gene: 5. The CDR3 is CASSPGQGSHYGYTF. The CDR3 region has the DNA TGTGCCAGCTCACCGGGACAGGGCAGCCACTATGGCTACACCTTC.

This clonotype was counted at least ten times. V and J are TRBV12-3 or TRBV12-4 and TRBJ2-3, with D unresolved. This CDR3 has 14 amino acids. The V end lost 6 bases, the J end lost 2 bases, and 12 bases lay between the germline ends. The CDR3 DNA reads as TGTGCCAGCAGCTTGGGTGGCTACACAGATACGCAGTATTTT. Amino acid sequence: CASSLGGYTDTQYF.

Many counts were recorded for this clonotype. The chain combines TRBV7-2 with TRBJ2-1, with 14 bases that match TRBD2. Germline CDR1 and CDR2: SGHTA and FQGNSA. V gave up 5 bases and J gave up 9 bases; unmatched junction bases: 6. The CDR3 spans 15 residues. Here the CDR3 reads CASSRLAGGLGEQFF. CDR3 nucleotide sequence: TGTGCCAGCAGCCGACTAGCGGGAGGGCTAGGTGAGCAGTTCTTC.

In this sample, this clonotype turned up many times. The chain couples TRBV5-1 to TRBJ2-1; D is perhaps TRBD1 or TRBD2 (5 bases each). The CDR3 spans 16 residues. The germline V gene encodes CDR1 SGHRS and CDR2 YFSETQ. Trimming cost V 1 base and J 4 bases, with 15 bases left between them. For the CDR3, the DNA is TGCGCCAGCAGCTTGCCGGGGCTAGGAGGTTACAATGAGCAGTTCTTC. This sequence encodes CASSLPGLGGYNEQFF.

This clonotype was detected only a few times. This sequence joins TRBV20-1 and TRBJ2-1, with a possible D match to TRBD1 (6 bases). Germline V gene data show CDR1 as DFQATT and CDR2 as SNEGSKA (reference sequence). V was shortened by 6 bases and J by 4 bases, with 13 bases between the two germline ends. The CDR3 covers 13 residues. CDR3 bases: TGCAGTGCGCAGGGGCAGGGGTACAATGAGCAGTTCTTC. It specifies CSAQGQGYNEQFF.

This clonotype has just a few counts. The rearrangement links TRBV20-1 to TRBJ2-7, with 8 bases fitting TRBD2. V trimming: 6 bases; J trimming: 4 bases; junction bases outside the gene matches: 20. Germline lookup yields CDR1 DFQATT and CDR2 SNEGSKA (reference sequence). The CDR3 is made up of 17 amino acids. CDR3 protein: CSAYASGGRFVGYEQYF. CDR3 DNA sequence: TGCAGTGCGTACGCTTCGGGAGGGAGGTTTGTTGGTTACGAGCAGTACTTC.

This clonotype was detected many times. The V and J genes are TRBV9 and TRBJ2-2; 8 bases are shared with TRBD2. Germline V gene data show CDR1 as SGDLS and CDR2 as YYNGEE. The CDR3 is made up of 16 amino acids. V lost 4 bases, J lost 0 bases, and 5 bases stayed unmatched. The CDR3 is CASSFGRGANTGELFF. CDR3 nucleotides: TGTGCCAGCAGCTTCGGGCGGGGGGCGAACACCGGGGAGCTGTTTTTT.

This clonotype came up a few times. V and J are TRBV9 and TRBJ2-1; TRBD1 matches 7 bases. The CDR3 totals 15 residues. Losses at the gene ends were 4 bases for V and 3 bases for J; bases not matched to a gene: 7. CDR1 and CDR2 (germline): SGDLS, YYNGEE. CDR3 DNA: TGTGCCAGCAGCCAAACGGGACAGATCTACAATGAGCAGTTCTTC. This codes for CASSQTGQIYNEQFF.

The chain is built from TRBV5-1 and TRBJ2-1, with 7 bases lining up with TRBD2. Unmatched junction bases numbered 11, after V lost 1 base and J lost 7 bases. The germline V gene encodes CDR1 SGHRS and CDR2 YFSETQ. The CDR3 contains 16 residues. CDR3 bases: TGCGCCAGCAGCTTGCTAGGTGGGAGGGCTTCAAATGAGCAGTTCTTC. It codes for CASSLLGGRASNEQFF.